The sequence of this T cell receptor beta chain was determined in a study of CD8 T cells in ankylosing spondylitis. Making use of molecular barcodes, quantitative 5'-RACE generated TCR beta libraries. TCRdb independently ran MiXCR on the 5' RACE reads; one entry per CDR3 protein. The data contain about 540,000 distinct CDR3 sequences, approximately 12% of them singletons. Concerning this clonotype itself: Antigen unknown.

Germline V lookup: CDR1 SNHLY, CDR2 FYNNEI. This CDR3 comprises 14 residues. The J segment lost 4 bases and the V segment lost 10 bases, leaving 8 bases of the junction unmatched. The study, taken as a whole, reports: A TCR beta motif of several highly homologous variants appeared characteristic of ankylosing spondylitis blood.

The rearrangement joins TRBV2 to TRBJ2-3, with 10 bases that match TRBD2. Sample: blood, either unsorted or a sorted T cell fraction (not recorded which). The sequence was collected from a male donor with ankylosing spondylitis. The CDR3 DNA follows: TGTGCCACCCAAGCGGGAGGGCCTCCAGATACGCAGTATTTT. Protein sequence: CATQAGGPPDTQYF.